Sequencing of this T cell receptor (beta chain) was carried out in a study of T cell repertoires in cytomegalovirus infection. Germline V gives CDR1 LNHDA, CDR2 SQIVND (reference sequence). CDR3 length: 15 residues. Trimming left V 3 bases short and J 4 bases short, with 13 bases between. TCRdb analysed the reads with MiXCR anew, one entry per CDR3 protein. The sample has around 250,000 distinct CDR3 sequences, about 15% seen once. Study-wide results and limits: Dominating the ex vivo response were TCR beta clonotypes that were CMV-specific and HLA-C-restricted.

This clonotype came up many times. Its cognate antigen is unknown. The J gene is TRBJ1-5, the V gene TRBV19; the D is unclear. The sequence derives from a human donor in good health (CMV status not recorded). Some clones in this sample may be carry-over from other donors' samples. Sequenced input: CD8+ T cells from PBMCs. CDR3 amino acids: CASSMEAIPNQPQHF. The CDR3 nucleotides are TGTGCCAGTAGTATGGAGGCCATACCTAATCAGCCCCAGCATTTT.